A selection of T cell receptor beta chains follows, all from one sample in a study of T cells after posttransplantation cyclophosphamide. Profiled with immunoSEQ multiplex PCR; TCRdb holds only in-frame clones, not every one. The data show around 18,000 clones, 70% to 90% seen once. Sequencing used memory CD4+ T cells sorted from blood. The receptor source for this set is a man aged 30 to 45 in good health and a related stem cell transplant donor. Each CDR3 is given with its conserved first and last residue. The D gene is left open where the match is weak. The size field is filled for only some rows; it gives once, few, many or a size class.

J: TRBJ1-2
size: NA
V: TRBV7-9
D: NA
CDR3: CASSLPRTVTNYGYTF
DNA: TGTGCCAGCAGCTTACCCCGGACAGTAACTAACTATGGCTACACCTTC

J: TRBJ1-5
size: NA
V: TRBV7-2
D: NA
CDR3: CASSLTHRNQPQHF
DNA: TGTGCCAGCAGCTTAACGCACAGAAATCAGCCCCAGCATTTT

J: TRBJ1-5
size: NA
V: TRBV19
D: NA
CDR3: CASSKGNSNQPQHF
DNA: TGTGCCAGTAGTAAGGGGAATAGCAATCAGCCCCAGCATTTT

J: TRBJ2-3
size: NA
V: TRBV27
D: TRBD2
CDR3: CASSGWTSGATDTQYF
DNA: TGTGCCAGCAGTGGATGGACTAGCGGGGCCACAGATACGCAGTATTTT

J: TRBJ2-7
size: NA
V: TRBV5-1
D: NA
CDR3: CASSLRGISSYEQYF
DNA: TGCGCCAGCAGCTTGAGAGGTATTAGCTCCTACGAGCAGTACTTC

J: TRBJ2-5
size: few
V: TRBV5-1
D: TRBD2
CDR3: CASSPAGGGETQYF
DNA: TGCGCCAGCAGCCCGGCTGGGGGGGGAGAGACCCAGTACTTC

J: TRBJ2-5
size: NA
V: TRBV7-2
D: TRBD1
CDR3: CASSPTGTGGLSQYF
DNA: TGTGCCAGCAGCCCTACCGGGACAGGGGGCTTGTCCCAGTACTTC

J: TRBJ2-3
size: NA
V: TRBV5-5
D: TRBD1
CDR3: CASSSIHRDRVVSDTQYF
DNA: TGTGCCAGCAGCTCGATTCACCGGGACAGGGTTGTCTCAGATACGCAGTATTTT

J: TRBJ1-1
size: NA
V: TRBV7-2
D: NA
CDR3: CASSHGEGAEAFF
DNA: TGTGCCAGCAGCCACGGGGAGGGAGCTGAAGCTTTCTTT

J: TRBJ2-5
size: few
V: TRBV29-1
D: TRBD2
CDR3: CSWGLAGETQYF
DNA: TGCAGCTGGGGACTAGCGGGGGAGACCCAGTACTTC

J: TRBJ1-5
size: NA
V: TRBV18
D: NA
CDR3: CASSLKQGAALPQHF
DNA: TGTGCCAGCTCACTTAAACAGGGCGCGGCGTTGCCCCAGCATTTT

J: TRBJ1-5
size: NA
V: TRBV19
D: TRBD1
CDR3: CASSDTTGVRQPQHF
DNA: TGTGCCAGTAGTGACACGACAGGGGTTCGGCAGCCCCAGCATTTT

J: TRBJ1-4
size: NA
V: TRBV5-1
D: NA
CDR3: CASSLAVAGAGEKLFF
DNA: TGCGCCAGCAGCTTGGCGGTGGCAGGGGCGGGTGAAAAACTGTTTTTT

J: TRBJ2-7
size: NA
V: TRBV6-5
D: TRBD1
CDR3: CASSRGTGSYEQYF
DNA: TGTGCCAGCAGCAGGGGGACAGGGTCCTACGAGCAGTACTTC

J: TRBJ1-1
size: NA
V: TRBV28
D: NA
CDR3: CASNVLNLRGGRTEAFF
DNA: TGTGCCAGCAACGTACTAAACCTTAGGGGGGGGAGGACTGAAGCTTTCTTT

J: TRBJ1-1
size: NA
V: TRBV5-1
D: TRBD1
CDR3: CASSGNRGVNTEAFF
DNA: TGCGCCAGCAGCGGCAACAGGGGTGTGAACACTGAAGCTTTCTTT

J: TRBJ2-6
size: NA
V: TRBV27
D: TRBD1
CDR3: CASSSQGVGANVLTF
DNA: TGTGCCAGCAGTTCCCAGGGGGTAGGGGCCAACGTCCTGACTTTC

J: TRBJ2-7
size: NA
V: TRBV6-5
D: TRBD2
CDR3: CASSSLHQGGNEQYF
DNA: TGTGCCAGCAGTTCTCTCCATCAGGGAGGGAACGAGCAGTACTTC

J: TRBJ2-7
size: few
V: TRBV4-1
D: NA
CDR3: CASSQAPTDYEQYF
DNA: TGCGCCAGCAGCCAAGCCCCGACAGACTACGAGCAGTACTTC

J: TRBJ2-3
size: NA
V: TRBV7-3
D: NA
CDR3: CASSPLGVSTDTQYF
DNA: TGTGCCAGCAGCCCCCTCGGGGTAAGCACAGATACGCAGTATTTT

J: TRBJ1-1
size: NA
V: TRBV19
D: TRBD1
CDR3: CASTLGRGRAFF
DNA: TGTGCCAGTACTCTAGGTAGGGGGCGAGCTTTCTTT

J: TRBJ1-1
size: few
V: TRBV6-1
D: NA
CDR3: CATSQIWNTEAFF
DNA: TGTGCCACCTCCCAGATCTGGAACACTGAAGCTTTCTTT

J: TRBJ2-5
size: NA
V: TRBV6-5
D: TRBD2
CDR3: CASSGTSVEETQYF
DNA: TGTGCCAGCAGCGGGACTAGCGTCGAAGAGACCCAGTACTTC

J: TRBJ1-1
size: once
V: TRBV6-6
D: TRBD1
CDR3: CASSSKGQGGEAFF
DNA: TGTGCCAGCAGTTCCAAGGGACAGGGTGGTGAAGCTTTCTTT

J: TRBJ2-7
size: NA
V: TRBV28
D: NA
CDR3: CASNPGDSYEQYF
DNA: TGTGCCAGCAACCCCGGGGACTCCTACGAGCAGTACTTC

J: TRBJ1-5
size: NA
V: TRBV19
D: NA
CDR3: CASSKSPRLSGNQPQHF
DNA: TGTGCTAGTAGTAAAAGTCCCAGGTTGTCAGGCAATCAGCCCCAGCATTTT

J: TRBJ1-1
size: NA
V: TRBV23-1
D: TRBD1
CDR3: CASSQSDDRGRSFNTEAFF
DNA: TGCGCCAGCAGTCAATCGGACGACAGGGGACGTTCCTTTAACACTGAAGCTTTCTTT

J: TRBJ1-2
size: NA
V: TRBV5-1
D: TRBD1
CDR3: CASSLGDRGPDGYTF
DNA: TGCGCCAGCAGCTTGGGGGACAGGGGACCCGATGGCTACACCTTC

J: TRBJ2-4
size: NA
V: TRBV5-4
D: NA
CDR3: CASSLAVSKNIQYF
DNA: TGTGCCAGCAGCTTGGCAGTAAGCAAAAACATTCAGTACTTC

J: TRBJ1-5
size: NA
V: TRBV5-5
D: NA
CDR3: CASSPPGRANQPQHF
DNA: TGTGCCAGCAGCCCGCCGGGCAGGGCGAATCAGCCCCAGCATTTT

J: TRBJ1-3
size: NA
V: TRBV7-6
D: TRBD1
CDR3: CASSLGGGRDRYIGNTIYF
DNA: TGTGCCAGCAGCTTGGGGGGAGGACGGGACAGATATATTGGAAACACCATATATTTT

J: TRBJ2-7
size: once
V: TRBV9
D: TRBD1
CDR3: CASSPGQGAYEQYF
DNA: TGTGCCAGCAGCCCCGGACAGGGAGCCTACGAGCAGTACTTC

J: TRBJ1-1
size: NA
V: TRBV6-1
D: NA
CDR3: CASSTGQGTAFF
DNA: TGTGCCAGCAGCACCGGGCAGGGTACGGCTTTCTTT

J: TRBJ2-7
size: NA
V: TRBV4-2
D: TRBD2
CDR3: CASSQDLAGIYEQYF
DNA: TGTGCCAGCAGCCAAGATCTAGCGGGGATCTACGAGCAGTACTTC

J: TRBJ1-1
size: NA
V: TRBV29-1
D: NA
CDR3: CSVEAGSGTEAFF
DNA: TGCAGCGTTGAAGCCGGAAGCGGCACTGAAGCTTTCTTT

J: TRBJ2-2
size: NA
V: TRBV5-1
D: TRBD1
CDR3: CASSSLGRQGPGELFF
DNA: TGCGCCAGCAGCTCCCTAGGGAGACAGGGTCCCGGGGAGCTGTTTTTT

J: TRBJ2-3
size: NA
V: TRBV6-5
D: NA
CDR3: CASSYSASETQYF
DNA: TGTGCCAGCAGTTACTCGGCTAGCGAGACGCAGTATTTT

J: TRBJ2-5
size: NA
V: TRBV2
D: NA
CDR3: CASSAPGEQYF
DNA: TGTGCCAGCAGTGCGCCTGGGGAGCAGTACTTC

J: TRBJ2-5
size: NA
V: TRBV19
D: TRBD2
CDR3: CASSYFSGGTEETQYF
DNA: TGTGCCAGTAGTTATTTCAGCGGGGGGACCGAAGAGACCCAGTACTTC

J: TRBJ2-3
size: NA
V: TRBV7-8
D: TRBD2
CDR3: CASSPGLAGGHTDTQYF
DNA: TGTGCCAGCAGCCCGGGACTAGCGGGGGGCCACACAGATACGCAGTATTTT

J: TRBJ1-3
size: NA
V: TRBV29-1
D: NA
CDR3: CSVDAGGGNTIYF
DNA: TGCAGCGTTGACGCAGGTGGAGGAAACACCATATATTTT

J: TRBJ1-2
size: NA
V: TRBV7-3
D: NA
CDR3: CASSLSSGGNGYTF
DNA: TGTGCCAGCAGCTTGAGTTCGGGAGGGAATGGCTACACCTTC

J: TRBJ1-3
size: NA
V: TRBV28
D: NA
CDR3: CASSPPPWRGNTIYF
DNA: TGTGCCAGCAGTCCCCCGCCCTGGAGGGGAAACACCATATATTTT

J: TRBJ2-1
size: NA
V: TRBV7-6
D: TRBD1
CDR3: CASSPRTGGSSYNEQFF
DNA: TGTGCCAGCAGCCCTCGGACAGGGGGAAGCTCCTACAATGAGCAGTTCTTC

J: TRBJ1-5
size: NA
V: TRBV30
D: NA
CDR3: CAWVAYSNQPQHF
DNA: TGTGCCTGGGTGGCTTACAGCAATCAGCCCCAGCATTTT

J: TRBJ1-5
size: NA
V: TRBV5-6
D: NA
CDR3: CASSLLIETDQPQHF
DNA: TGTGCCAGCAGCTTGCTCATCGAGACAGATCAGCCCCAGCATTTT

J: TRBJ1-1
size: NA
V: TRBV5-5
D: NA
CDR3: CASSLRQVTEAFF
DNA: TGTGCCAGCAGCTTGCGGCAGGTCACTGAAGCTTTCTTT

J: TRBJ2-3
size: NA
V: TRBV29-1
D: NA
CDR3: CSGKGGPWDTQYF
DNA: TGCAGTGGGAAGGGGGGGCCATGGGATACGCAGTATTTT

J: TRBJ1-3
size: NA
V: TRBV7-2
D: NA
CDR3: CASSGQRFAGNTIYF
DNA: TGTGCCAGCAGCGGACAGCGCTTCGCTGGAAACACCATATATTTT

J: TRBJ2-1
size: NA
V: TRBV19
D: TRBD1
CDR3: CASTTGTVYNEQFF
DNA: TGTGCCAGTACCACCGGGACAGTCTACAATGAGCAGTTCTTC

J: TRBJ2-1
size: NA
V: TRBV25-1
D: TRBD1
CDR3: CASSDLTGVEQFF
DNA: TGTGCCAGCAGTGACCTTACAGGGGTTGAGCAGTTCTTC

J: TRBJ2-2
size: NA
V: TRBV9
D: NA
CDR3: CASSPAGAITGELFF
DNA: TGTGCCAGCAGCCCGGCAGGGGCGATCACCGGGGAGCTGTTTTTT

J: TRBJ2-7
size: NA
V: TRBV4-2
D: NA
CDR3: CASSQGGSSYEQYF
DNA: TGTGCCAGCAGCCAAGGAGGGAGCTCCTACGAGCAGTACTTC

J: TRBJ2-2
size: NA
V: TRBV11-2
D: TRBD1
CDR3: CASRRPTGRDTGELFF
DNA: TGTGCCAGCAGGAGACCGACAGGGAGAGACACCGGGGAGCTGTTTTTT

J: TRBJ2-1
size: few
V: TRBV11-1
D: NA
CDR3: CASSLTQNIGRVGNEQFF
DNA: TGTGCCAGCAGCTTAACCCAGAATATTGGCAGGGTCGGCAATGAGCAGTTCTTC

J: TRBJ2-5
size: NA
V: TRBV2
D: TRBD1
CDR3: CASSVLLGQGGETQYF
DNA: TGTGCCAGCAGTGTTCTCCTAGGACAGGGTGGGGAGACCCAGTACTTC

J: TRBJ2-3
size: NA
V: TRBV28
D: TRBD2
CDR3: CASSSIHATSGGRTDTQYF
DNA: TGTGCCAGCAGTTCCATCCATGCGACTAGCGGGGGGCGCACAGATACGCAGTATTTT